This note documents a single TCR beta chain sequence. Its antigen is still unknown. Base qualities are not at hand, and no much larger clone is one base apart. TCRbeta CDR3 regions were amplified from genomic DNA using the immunoSEQ Assay, a bias-controlled multiplex PCR. The authors' pipeline ran thus. The number of nucleated cells in each sample was estimated from the amplification of reference gene primers within the assay. To quantify the absolute abundance of each unique TCRbeta CDR3 rearrangement, sequence reads were collapsed and filtered. For each sample, productive Simpson clonality was calculated by taking the square root of Simpson's diversity index across productive rearrangements. TCRdb holds this immuneACCESS table with in-frame rearrangements only. Some clones are missing; in checked studies, unresolved V genes explain under half, and the rest has no known cause. The D gene and trimming were derived from the DNA, and the V and J assignments and clone size from that table. This sample comprises around 130,000 clones, just under 85% of them detected only once. The ten largest account for roughly 3.4% of the sample.

This sample was included in a study of blood T cell repertoires in COVID-19 (dated by TCRdb to 2018 to 2021). With regard to the full study: Samples covering the acute and convalescent phases of COVID-19 were provided by collaborators in the United States, Italy and Spain. The material from the prospective study consisted of cDNA or gDNA derived from T cells, B-cell-depleted T cells, or PBMCs. The dataset comprised deeply sampled blood TCRbeta repertoires from subjects exposed to, actively infected with, or recovered from COVID-19. The repertoires were made available in a free public database intended to serve as a resource for research on the immune response to SARS-CoV-2. The samples were drawn from the first 160 participants of the ongoing ImmuneRACE study and from 1,254 subjects provided by 6 global collaborators. A de-identified subject ID, COVID-19 status, age in years and sex were almost always included in the sample metadata. Where HLA class I and class II types were available, the types were taken from metadata supplied by the sample provider, not from assay-based typing. The paper's findings and limits, for the study overall: The quantity of clinical and demographic metadata differed by source and by participant and was supplied without curation.

V loses 2 bases, J loses 5 bases, and the germline ends lie 13 bases apart. Reading from cysteine to phenylalanine, the CDR3 counts 15 amino acids. Of all the DNA, just the CDR3 is kept, 45 bases in frame from base 1. As encoded in the germline V gene (reference sequence), CDR1 is LGHDT while CDR2 is YNNKEL. Participants in the prospective study were enrolled through a virtual design, were aged roughly 18 to 100 years, and lived in 20 to 30 United States geographic areas. In the prospective study, cohorts were assigned on the basis of participant-reported clinical history obtained from a screening survey and a study questionnaire. In the prospective study, whole blood, serum and a nasopharyngeal or oropharyngeal swab were collected from each participant by mobile phlebotomists. Prospective study participants could optionally give additional blood draws and questionnaires over a roughly 2-month period. Before DNA extraction, prospective study blood samples were shipped either frozen or at room temperature.

This chain joins TRBV3-1 (or the pseudogene TRBV3-2) to TRBJ2-1, with the D segment identity uncertain. The source material was PBMCs or T cells enriched from blood (not recorded which). This clonotype was obtained from a woman in her forties or fifties with acute COVID-19. The DNA sequence follows: TGTGCCAGCAGCCAATCCTGGGCTGTTGACAATGAGCAGTTCTTC. This codes for CASSQSWAVDNEQFF.